The present T cell receptor beta chain was sequenced within a study of metastatic and nonmetastatic thyroid tumors. On the study more broadly: Repertoire comparison spanned blood and tumor or nodule tissue of malignant and benign thyroid patients. General observations from the study: Reports indicated that malignant thyroid tumors showed significantly higher TCR beta diversity than benign nodules did, in blood and tumor.

The CDR3 runs to 14 residues. Germline V gene sequence: CDR1 MNHNS, CDR2 SASEGT. Trimming took 6 bases from V and 6 from J; bases not matched to a gene: 6. TCRdb reassembled clones from the PCR reads with MiXCR. The top ten clones hold 10% to 15% of a sample with some 16,000 clones, 20% to 25% of them seen once. Until they underwent thyroid surgery, no patient had received any treatment. This clone is labeled medium-sized. Its specificity is not known. V gene TRBV6-1 combines with J gene TRBJ1-5; 9 bases fit TRBD1. This sequence was found in a male donor with papillary thyroid cancer or a benign thyroid nodule (not recorded which). Some clones in this sample may be carry-over from other donors' samples. Sample: tumor tissue. CDR3 sequence (DNA): TGTGCCAGCAGCCCATGGGACAGGGTTCAGCCCCAGCATTTT. This gives the protein CASSPWDRVQPQHF.